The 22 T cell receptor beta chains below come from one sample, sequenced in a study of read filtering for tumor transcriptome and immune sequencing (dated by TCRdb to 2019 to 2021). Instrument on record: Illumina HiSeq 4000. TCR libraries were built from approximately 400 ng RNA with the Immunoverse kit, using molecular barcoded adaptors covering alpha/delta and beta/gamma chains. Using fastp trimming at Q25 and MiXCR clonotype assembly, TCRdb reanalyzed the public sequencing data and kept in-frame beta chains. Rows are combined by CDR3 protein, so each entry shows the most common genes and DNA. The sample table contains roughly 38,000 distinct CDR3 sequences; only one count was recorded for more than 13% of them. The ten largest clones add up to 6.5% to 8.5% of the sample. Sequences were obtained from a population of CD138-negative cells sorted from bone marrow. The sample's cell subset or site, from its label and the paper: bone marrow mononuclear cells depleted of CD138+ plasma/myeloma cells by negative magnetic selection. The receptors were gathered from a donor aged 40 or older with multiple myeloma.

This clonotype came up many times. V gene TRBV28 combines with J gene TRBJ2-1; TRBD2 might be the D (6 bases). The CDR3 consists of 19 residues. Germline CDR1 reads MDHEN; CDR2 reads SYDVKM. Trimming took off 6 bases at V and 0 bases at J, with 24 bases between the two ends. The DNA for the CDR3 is TGTGCCAGCAGGGAACTACGGCGGCTAGCGCGCCTCTCCTACAATGAGCAGTTCTTC. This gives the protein CASRELRRLARLSYNEQFF.

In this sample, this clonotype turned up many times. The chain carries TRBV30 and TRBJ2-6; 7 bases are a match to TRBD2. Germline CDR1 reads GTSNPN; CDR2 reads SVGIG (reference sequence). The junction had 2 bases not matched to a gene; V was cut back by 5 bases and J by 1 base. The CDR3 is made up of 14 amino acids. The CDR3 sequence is CAWGGGSGANVLTF. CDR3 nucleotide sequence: TGTGCCTGGGGGGGGGGATCTGGGGCCAACGTCCTGACTTTC.

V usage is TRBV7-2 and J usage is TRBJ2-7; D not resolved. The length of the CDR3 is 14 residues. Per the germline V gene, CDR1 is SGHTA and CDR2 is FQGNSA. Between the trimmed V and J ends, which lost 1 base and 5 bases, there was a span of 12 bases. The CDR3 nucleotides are TGTGCCAGCAGCTTAGGTCAGGTCTCGAACGAGCAGTACTTC. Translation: CASSLGQVSNEQYF.

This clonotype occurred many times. CDR3 nucleotide sequence: TGCAGTGCTAGAGTTCGGGGACAGGGGCCCCTTAACTATGGCTACACCTTC. Amino acids: CSARVRGQGPLNYGYTF. The J gene is TRBJ1-2, the V gene TRBV20-1; 10 nucleotides match TRBD1. Germline V gene lookup returns CDR1 DFQATT and CDR2 SNEGSKA (reference sequence). CDR3 length equals 17 residues. After removal of 1 base from V and 1 base from J, the junction contained 9 bases not matched to a gene.

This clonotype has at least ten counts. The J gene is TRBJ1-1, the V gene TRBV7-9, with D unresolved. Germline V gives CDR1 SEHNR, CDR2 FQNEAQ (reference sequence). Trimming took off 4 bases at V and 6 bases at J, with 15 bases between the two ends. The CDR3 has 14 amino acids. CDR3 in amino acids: CASSWLEETAEAFF. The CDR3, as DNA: TGTGCCAGCAGCTGGCTGGAGGAAACCGCTGAAGCTTTCTTT. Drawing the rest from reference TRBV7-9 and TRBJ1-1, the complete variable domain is DTGVSQNPRHKITKRGQNVTFRCDPISEHNRLYWYRQTLGQGPEFLTYFQNEAQLEKSRLLSDRFSAERPKGSFSTLEIQRTEQGDSAMYLCASSWLEETAEAFFGQGTRLTVV.

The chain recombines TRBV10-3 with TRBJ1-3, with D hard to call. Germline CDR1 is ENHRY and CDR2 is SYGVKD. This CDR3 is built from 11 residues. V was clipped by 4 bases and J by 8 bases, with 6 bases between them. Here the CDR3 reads CAISGGDTIYF. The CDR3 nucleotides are TGTGCCATCAGTGGCGGAGACACCATATATTTT.

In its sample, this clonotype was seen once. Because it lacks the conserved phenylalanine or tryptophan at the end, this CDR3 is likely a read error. CDR3 sequence: CASSRPMSTEAFS. In DNA, the CDR3 is TGTGCCAGCAGCCGACCCATGAGCACTGAAGCTTTCTCT. This chain joins TRBV28 and TRBJ1-1; no firm D call. The CDR3 consists of 13 residues. Germline-derived CDR1 and CDR2 are MDHEN and SYDVKM. V was shortened by 6 bases and J by 4 bases, with 12 bases between the two germline ends.

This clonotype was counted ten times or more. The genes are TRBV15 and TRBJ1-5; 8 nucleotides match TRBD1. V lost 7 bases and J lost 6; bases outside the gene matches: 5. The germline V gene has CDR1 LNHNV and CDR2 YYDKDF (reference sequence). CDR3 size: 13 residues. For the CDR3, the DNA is TGTGCCACCACAGGACAGGGAGGTCAGCCCCAGCATTTT. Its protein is CATTGQGGQPQHF.

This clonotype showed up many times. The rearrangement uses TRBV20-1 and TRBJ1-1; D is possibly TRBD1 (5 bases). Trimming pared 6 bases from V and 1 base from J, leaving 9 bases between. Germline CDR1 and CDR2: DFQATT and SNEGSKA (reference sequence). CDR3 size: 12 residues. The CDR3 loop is CSAPDKNTEAFF. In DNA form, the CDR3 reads TGCAGTGCGCCGGACAAGAACACTGAAGCTTTCTTT.

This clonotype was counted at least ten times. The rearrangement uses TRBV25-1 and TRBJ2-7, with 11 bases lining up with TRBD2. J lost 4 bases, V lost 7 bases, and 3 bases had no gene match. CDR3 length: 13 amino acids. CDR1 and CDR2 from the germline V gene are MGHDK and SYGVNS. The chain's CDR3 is CASTWTSGYEQYF. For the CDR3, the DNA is TGTGCCAGCACCTGGACTAGCGGGTACGAGCAGTACTTC.

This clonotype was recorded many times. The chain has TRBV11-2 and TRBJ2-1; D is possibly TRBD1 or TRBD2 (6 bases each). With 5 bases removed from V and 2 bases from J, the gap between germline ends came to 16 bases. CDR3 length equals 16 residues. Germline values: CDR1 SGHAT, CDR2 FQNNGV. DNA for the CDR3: TGTGCCAGCAGCCCAATTTCCGGGGGCACCTACAATGAGCAGTTCTTC. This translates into CASSPISGGTYNEQFF.

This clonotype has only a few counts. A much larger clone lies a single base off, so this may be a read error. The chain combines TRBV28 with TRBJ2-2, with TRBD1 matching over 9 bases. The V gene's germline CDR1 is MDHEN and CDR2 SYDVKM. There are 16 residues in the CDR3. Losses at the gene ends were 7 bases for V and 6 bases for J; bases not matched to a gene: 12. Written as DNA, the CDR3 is TGTGCCAGCAACCCGGGGGGACAGGGTCTTGCCGGGGAGCTGTTTTTT. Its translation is CASNPGGQGLAGELFF.

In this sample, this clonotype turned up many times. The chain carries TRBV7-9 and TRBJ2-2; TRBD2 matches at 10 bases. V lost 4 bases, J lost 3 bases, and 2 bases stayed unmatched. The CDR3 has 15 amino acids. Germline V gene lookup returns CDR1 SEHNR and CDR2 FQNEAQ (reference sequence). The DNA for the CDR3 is TGTGCCAGCAGCTCGCTAGCGGGGGACACCGGGGAGCTGTTTTTT. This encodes CASSSLAGDTGELFF.

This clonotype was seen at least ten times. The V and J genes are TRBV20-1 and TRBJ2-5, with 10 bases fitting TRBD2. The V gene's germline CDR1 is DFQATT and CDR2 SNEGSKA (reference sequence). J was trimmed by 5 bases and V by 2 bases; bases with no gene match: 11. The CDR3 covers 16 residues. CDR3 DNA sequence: TGCAGTGCTAGACGGACTAGCGGCCTCAGCGCGGAGACCCAGTACTTC. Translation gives CSARRTSGLSAETQYF.

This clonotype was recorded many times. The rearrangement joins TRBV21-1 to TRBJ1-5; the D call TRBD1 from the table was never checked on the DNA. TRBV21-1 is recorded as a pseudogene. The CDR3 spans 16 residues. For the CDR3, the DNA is TGTGCCAGCAGCATTACCGGGACAGGGTCGGTTCAGCCCCAGCATTTT. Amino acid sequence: CASSITGTGSVQPQHF.

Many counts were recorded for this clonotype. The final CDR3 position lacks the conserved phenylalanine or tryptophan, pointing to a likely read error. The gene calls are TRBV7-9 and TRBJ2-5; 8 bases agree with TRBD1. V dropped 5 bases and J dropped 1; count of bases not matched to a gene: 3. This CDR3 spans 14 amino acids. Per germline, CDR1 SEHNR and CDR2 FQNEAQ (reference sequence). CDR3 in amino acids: CASSTGGFQETQYL. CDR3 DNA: TGTGCCAGCAGCACAGGGGGATTCCAAGAGACCCAGTACCTC.

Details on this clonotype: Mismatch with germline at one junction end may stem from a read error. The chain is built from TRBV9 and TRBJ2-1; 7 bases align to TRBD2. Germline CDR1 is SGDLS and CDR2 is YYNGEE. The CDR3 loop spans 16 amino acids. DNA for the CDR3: TGTGCCAGCAGCGTAGGACTAGCAGGTCTTAACAATGATCAGTTCTTC. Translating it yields CASSVGLAGLNNDQFF.

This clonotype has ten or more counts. For the CDR3, the DNA is TGTGCCAGCAGCTTGATATCCGGAGAGACCCAGTACTTC. As protein: CASSLISGETQYF. V is TRBV5-4 and J is TRBJ2-5, with D unresolved. There are 13 residues in the CDR3. The V end was cut by 1 base, the J end by 4 bases, with 8 bases between. The germline V gene encodes CDR1 SGHNT and CDR2 YYREEE (reference sequence).

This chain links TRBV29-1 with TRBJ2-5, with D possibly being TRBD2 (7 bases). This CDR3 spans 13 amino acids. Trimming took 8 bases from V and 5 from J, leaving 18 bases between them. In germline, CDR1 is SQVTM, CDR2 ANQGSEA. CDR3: CSSGGAGPETQYF. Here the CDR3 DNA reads TGCAGCTCTGGGGGGGCAGGGCCGGAGACCCAGTACTTC.

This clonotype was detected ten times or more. CDR3: CASSETSGQYTEAFF. CDR3 DNA: TGTGCCAGCAGCGAGACCAGCGGGCAGTACACTGAAGCTTTCTTT. V usage is TRBV11-2 and J usage is TRBJ1-1; the D is unclear. This CDR3 has 15 residues. The ends were cut back, 5 bases at V and 3 bases at J, with 16 bases in the middle. Germline CDR1 is SGHAT and CDR2 is FQNNGV.

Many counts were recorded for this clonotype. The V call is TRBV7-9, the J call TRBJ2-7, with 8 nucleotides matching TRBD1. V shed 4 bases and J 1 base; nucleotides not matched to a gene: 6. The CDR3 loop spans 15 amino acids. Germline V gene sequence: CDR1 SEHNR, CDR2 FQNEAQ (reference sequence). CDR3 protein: CASSSRWTGSYEQYF. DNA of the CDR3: TGTGCCAGCAGCTCGCGATGGACAGGGTCCTACGAGCAGTACTTC.

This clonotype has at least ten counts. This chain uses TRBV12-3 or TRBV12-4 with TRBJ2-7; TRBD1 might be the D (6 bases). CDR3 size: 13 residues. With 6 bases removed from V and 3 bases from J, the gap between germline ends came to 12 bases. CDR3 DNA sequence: TGTGCCAGCAGGAGGACAGCCTACTACGAGCAGTACTTC. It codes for CASRRTAYYEQYF.